Following are 17 T cell receptor beta chains from one sample sequenced in a study of cytomegalovirus exposure and HLA in healthy donors. Vbeta (60) and Jbeta (13) primers were used in the PCR. Sequenced by immunoSEQ multiplex PCR; TCRdb stores in-frame clones only, minus some. Seen here are some 150,000 clones, roughly 79% observed once, and the top ten hold 0.5% to 0.85%. Sequenced: PBMCs. All receptors derive from a male donor in good health and CMV-seronegative.

A single count supports this clone. The chain has TRBV18 and TRBJ2-2, with D maybe TRBD2 (6 bases). Germline V gene lookup returns CDR1 KGHSH and CDR2 LQKENI. V lost 3 bases and J 0 bases, leaving 14 bases between the germline ends. The CDR3 loop spans 17 amino acids. The CDR3 DNA is TGTGCCAGCTCACCCTACGCCGGGACTTCGAACACCGGGGAGCTGTTTTTT. It is translated as CASSPYAGTSNTGELFF.

The CDR3 reads CASRRSLGYTF. The CDR3 DNA sequence: TGTGCCAGCAGGAGGTCGCTAGGCTACACCTTC. The genes are TRBV2 and TRBJ1-2; D remains ambiguous. The CDR3 is 11 amino acids. Germline values: CDR1 SNHLY, CDR2 FYNNEI. V lost 6 bases and J 8 bases, leaving 10 bases between the germline ends.

The V and J genes are TRBV7-2 and TRBJ2-6; 7 bases align to TRBD2. J was trimmed by 0 bases and V by 5 bases; bases with no gene match: 7. Germline-derived CDR1 and CDR2 are SGHTA and FQGNSA. The CDR3 totals 17 residues. This CDR3 reads CASSSLAVTSGANVLTF. DNA of the CDR3: TGTGCCAGCAGCAGTCTAGCGGTCACCTCTGGGGCCAACGTCCTGACTTTC. The full variable domain, with the rest looked up from reference TRBV7-2 and TRBJ2-6, is GAGVSQSPSNKVTEKGKDVELRCDPISGHTALYWYRQSLGQGLEFLIYFQGNSAPDKSGLPSDRFSAERTGGSVSTLTIQRTQQEDSAVYLCASSSLAVTSGANVLTFGAGSRLTVL.

This CDR3 is CASSRRTGGSGELFF. CDR3 DNA: TGTGCCAGCAGCAGACGAACAGGGGGGTCCGGGGAGCTGTTTTTT. The V call is TRBV7-8, the J call TRBJ2-2; 8 bases agree with TRBD1. The CDR3 is made up of 15 amino acids. V gave up 5 bases and J gave up 6 bases; unmatched junction bases: 8. Germline CDR1 SGHVS, CDR2 FQNEAQ.

The V call is TRBV4-1, the J call TRBJ2-5; 7 bases agree with TRBD2. J gave up 1 base and V 1 base, and 9 bases lay outside the gene matches. The germline gives CDR1 MGHRA, CDR2 YSYEKL. The length of the CDR3 is 17 residues. The CDR3 reads CASSQANIVAGQETQYF. In DNA form, the CDR3 reads TGCGCCAGCAGCCAAGCTAATATTGTAGCGGGCCAAGAGACCCAGTACTTC.

This chain uses TRBV7-2 with TRBJ1-2; possibly TRBD1 for D (6 bases). The CDR3 consists of 17 residues. Germline assignment: CDR1 SGHTA and CDR2 FQGNSA. V gave up 8 bases and J gave up 7 bases, with 29 bases separating them. CDR3 DNA: TGTGCCAGCTCTGGGCGGTCGACAGGAAAAAAGGAAGGTGGCTACACCTTC. The encoded protein is CASSGRSTGKKEGGYTF.

The rearrangement uses TRBV7-2 and TRBJ2-5; 11 bases fit TRBD2. V lost 1 base, J lost 4 bases, and 5 bases stayed unmatched. Germline-derived CDR1 and CDR2 are SGHTA and FQGNSA. This CDR3 is 16 amino acids long. The CDR3 coding sequence is TGTGCCAGCAGCTTAGGGGTAGCGGGAGGGCGAGAGACCCAGTACTTC. Translation gives CASSLGVAGGRETQYF.

This chain links TRBV2 with TRBJ2-5; D is possibly TRBD1 (6 bases). Looked up from germline, CDR1 is SNHLY and CDR2 is FYNNEI. CDR3 size: 14 residues. V was shortened by 8 bases and J by 0 bases, with 13 bases between the two germline ends. This chain's CDR3 is CASVGQTYQETQYF. The CDR3 DNA sequence: TGTGCCAGCGTTGGACAGACGTACCAAGAGACCCAGTACTTC.

Remarks on this clone: Other DNA sequences from this sample encode an identical CDR3 as well. This chain joins TRBV21-1 and TRBJ2-5; TRBD2 was called by the table and not checked on the DNA. TRBV21-1 is noted as a pseudogene. This CDR3 region has 20 residues. The CDR3 region has the DNA TGTGCCAGCAGCTCAAGGCAAAGAGCCCTAGCGGGAGGTCCGTGGGAGACCCAGTACTTC. This encodes CASSSRQRALAGGPWETQYF.

The gene calls are TRBV7-2 and TRBJ2-1, with D possibly matching TRBD2 (5 bases). This CDR3 has 16 residues. The V and J ends lost 1 base and 7 bases respectively, with 17 bases between them. Germline V gene sequence: CDR1 SGHTA, CDR2 FQGNSA. CDR3 sequence (DNA): TGTGCCAGCAGCTTAGATGGTCCCAGGCCGGGGAATGAGCAGTTCTTC. This translates into CASSLDGPRPGNEQFF.

J is TRBJ1-1 and V is TRBV27, with D uncertain. The V end lost 2 bases, the J end lost 1 base, and 5 bases lay between the germline ends. The CDR3 is made up of 13 amino acids. Germline V gene data show CDR1 as MNHEY and CDR2 as SMNVEV (reference sequence). In nucleotides, the CDR3 is TGTGCCAGCAGTTTACGGGGGAACACTGAAGCTTTCTTT. Its translation: CASSLRGNTEAFF.

The chain is built from TRBV30 and TRBJ2-7; a possible D gene is TRBD2 (5 bases). The CDR3 sequence is 13 residues long. CDR1 and CDR2 from the germline V gene are GTSNPN and SVGIG (reference sequence). Trimming shortened V by 0 bases and J by 3 bases, and 9 bases separated the two germline ends. This CDR3 reads CAWSVYGGYEQYF. The CDR3 nucleotides are TGTGCCTGGAGTGTATACGGAGGCTACGAGCAGTACTTC.

The gene calls are TRBV2 and TRBJ2-2; TRBD2 might be the D (6 bases). CDR1 SNHLY and CDR2 FYNNEI come from the germline V gene. The CDR3 has 13 residues. The V end lost 8 bases, the J end lost 2 bases, and 9 bases lay between the germline ends. Here the CDR3 reads CASASENTGELFF. The DNA for the CDR3 is TGTGCCAGCGCTAGCGAAAACACCGGGGAGCTGTTTTTT.

The chain uses TRBV10-3 and TRBJ1-2; 7 bases are a match to TRBD1. The CDR3 sequence is 14 residues long. Germline values: CDR1 ENHRY, CDR2 SYGVKD. Trimming at V came to 10 bases and at J to 8 bases, leaving 16 bases not matched to a gene. The chain's CDR3 is CATDADRESKGYTF. DNA of the CDR3: TGTGCCACCGACGCCGACAGGGAATCGAAGGGCTACACCTTC.

This clone appeared a single time. This chain uses TRBV20-1 with TRBJ1-1; unclear D gene. CDR3 length equals 11 residues. Trimming cost V 6 bases and J 6 bases, with 11 bases left between them. Germline CDR1 reads DFQATT; CDR2 reads SNEGSKA (reference sequence). The CDR3 sequence: CSATAGAEAFF. The CDR3, as DNA: TGCAGTGCCACGGCCGGAGCTGAAGCTTTCTTT.

This chain uses TRBV6-4 with TRBJ1-1, with D unresolved. Germline lookup yields CDR1 MRHNA and CDR2 SNTAGT. CDR3 length: 13 residues. The germline V and J ends were trimmed by 1 base and 8 bases, with 11 bases remaining between them. Here the CDR3 DNA reads TGTGCCAGCAGTGACTTTGACAACGAGGAAGCTTTCTTT. It yields the protein CASSDFDNEEAFF.

The rearrangement uses TRBV7-2 and TRBJ2-3, with 8 nucleotides matching TRBD2. Trimming cost V 1 base and J 1 base; bases outside gene matches: 10. The CDR3 totals 18 residues. Germline CDR1 and CDR2: SGHTA and FQGNSA. The CDR3 spells CASSLGIGGGSGTDTQYF. The CDR3 DNA reads TGTGCCAGCAGCTTAGGTATCGGGGGGGGTTCAGGCACAGATACGCAGTATTTT.